The 28 T cell receptor beta chains below all came from one sample that was sequenced in a study of cytomegalovirus exposure and HLA in healthy donors. The PCR employed 60 Vbeta primers together with 13 Jbeta primers. TCRdb's table, derived via immunoSEQ multiplex PCR, lists solely in-frame clones and lacks some. The sample comprises 150,000 to 200,000 clones, around 76% of which are singletons, and roughly 1.9% rests with the top ten. Material: PBMCs. These receptors all come from a female donor in good health and CMV-seronegative.

The chain has TRBV30 and TRBJ1-4; a possible D gene is TRBD1 (5 bases). Germline lookup yields CDR1 GTSNPN and CDR2 SVGIG (reference sequence). V lost 8 bases, J lost 0 bases, and 7 bases lay in between. This CDR3 comprises 12 residues. As DNA, the CDR3 is TGTGCCGCCAGGGCAACTAATGAAAAACTGTTTTTT. This sequence encodes CAARATNEKLFF.

This clone was found a few times. The same CDR3 is also encoded by other DNA sequences in this sample. This rearrangement joins TRBV30 to TRBJ1-2, with no clear D. V shed 0 bases and J shed 5 bases, with 7 bases lying between them. The CDR3 has 12 amino acids. The V gene's germline CDR1 is GTSNPN and CDR2 SVGIG (reference sequence). As DNA, the CDR3 is TGTGCCTGGAGTGTACGGGTGTATGGCTACACCTTC. Its protein product is CAWSVRVYGYTF.

The CDR3 DNA follows: TGTGCCAGCGCGACCGAGCGGAACAATGAGCAGTTCTTC. Encoded protein: CASATERNNEQFF. The chain has TRBV2 and TRBJ2-1; a weak D match, TRBD2 (5 bases). This CDR3 is 13 amino acids long. Germline V CDR1 and CDR2: SNHLY, FYNNEI. The V end was cut by 8 bases, the J end by 5 bases, with 13 bases between.

The chain employs TRBV7-6 and TRBJ2-7, with 7 positions matching TRBD1. Trimming removed 1 base from V and 5 bases from J; junction bases left unmatched: 5. This CDR3 comprises 14 residues. Germline V gene sequence: CDR1 SGHVS, CDR2 FNYEAQ. As DNA, the CDR3 is TGTGCCAGCAGCTTAGTAGGGGGCATTGACGAGCAGTACTTC. Protein: CASSLVGGIDEQYF.

The genes are TRBV9 and TRBJ1-4; D is undetermined. The V end was cut by 4 bases, the J end by 7 bases, with 17 bases between. The germline V gene encodes CDR1 SGDLS and CDR2 YYNGEE. CDR3 length: 15 amino acids. The CDR3 here is CASSTEPGRGEKLFF. CDR3 coding DNA: TGTGCCAGCAGCACCGAACCCGGGCGGGGTGAAAAACTGTTTTTT.

This chain links TRBV30 with TRBJ1-4, with D possibly being TRBD1 (6 bases). In germline, CDR1 is GTSNPN, CDR2 SVGIG (reference sequence). CDR3 size: 14 residues. Deletions cut 0 bases from V and 7 bases from J, with 12 bases between. For the CDR3, the DNA is TGTGCCTGGAGTGTAAAAGGGGGGGGTGAAAAACTGTTTTTT. The encoded protein is CAWSVKGGGEKLFF.

This clone was seen a few times. V usage is TRBV9 and J usage is TRBJ2-2; 7 bases map to TRBD1. The V gene end was trimmed by 4 bases and the J gene end by 6 bases; junction bases not matched to a gene: 15. The CDR3 has 17 amino acids. The V gene's germline CDR1 is SGDLS and CDR2 YYNGEE. CDR3 DNA sequence: TGTGCCAGCAGCCTCTCCCCGGAGACAGGGCGCGCCGGGGAGCTGTTTTTT. Translated: CASSLSPETGRAGELFF.

The chain recombines TRBV7-6 with TRBJ2-2, with 10 bases identical to TRBD2. CDR1 and CDR2 (germline): SGHVS, FNYEAQ. J was trimmed by 6 bases and V by 5 bases; bases with no gene match: 6. The CDR3 covers 15 residues. The CDR3 spells CASSLGLAAAGELFF. CDR3 in DNA: TGTGCCAGCAGCCTAGGACTAGCGGCTGCCGGGGAGCTGTTTTTT. The full variable domain, completed using reference TRBV7-6 and TRBJ2-2, is GAGVSQSPRYKVTKRGQDVALRCDPISGHVSLYWYRQALGQGPEFLTYFNYEAQQDKSGLPNDRFSAERPEGSISTLTIQRTEQRDSAMYRCASSLGLAAAGELFFGEGSRLTVL.

In nucleotides, the CDR3 is TGCGCCAGCAGTCCACAGACCTTCAATGAAAAACTGTTTTTT. This sequence encodes CASSPQTFNEKLFF. The chain couples TRBV5-1 to TRBJ1-4, with D unresolved. CDR3 length: 14 residues. Germline CDR1 reads SGHRS; CDR2 reads YFSETQ. The V and J ends lost 5 bases and 5 bases respectively, with 13 bases between them.

This clone was observed once. This chain uses TRBV10-1 with TRBJ1-1; D remains unclear. The V and J ends lost 4 bases and 1 base respectively, with 10 bases between them. The germline V gene encodes CDR1 WNHNN and CDR2 SYGVQD (reference sequence). The CDR3 runs 14 residues. Here the CDR3 reads CASSVAGKNTEAFF. The CDR3 nucleotides read TGCGCCAGCAGTGTTGCGGGTAAGAACACTGAAGCTTTCTTT.

J is TRBJ2-3 and V is TRBV5-1; 7 positions match TRBD1. From germline, CDR1 is SGHRS and CDR2 YFSETQ. The V gene end was trimmed by 0 bases and the J gene end by 0 bases; junction bases not matched to a gene: 4. The CDR3 length is 16 residues. The CDR3 spells CASSLGQGRSTDTQYF. The CDR3, as DNA: TGCGCCAGCAGCTTGGGACAGGGAAGGAGCACAGATACGCAGTATTTT.

This clone has only one observation. This chain uses TRBV5-4 with TRBJ2-7; TRBD1 matches 7 bases. V shed 0 bases and J 5 bases; nucleotides not matched to a gene: 5. This CDR3 comprises 14 residues. Germline loops: CDR1 SGHNT, CDR2 YYREEE (reference sequence). The CDR3 spells CASSLGQGTDEQYF. The DNA of the CDR3 is TGTGCCAGCAGCTTGGGACAGGGAACGGACGAGCAGTACTTC.

The CDR3 bases are TGTGCCAGTAGTGAAGAGGGCGGGGGGAGAGTTCGGTTAGCCAAAAACATTCAGTACTTC. Its translation is CASSEEGGGRVRLAKNIQYF. The chain is built from TRBV19 and TRBJ2-4; 8 bases agree with TRBD2. Per germline, CDR1 LNHDA and CDR2 SQIVND (reference sequence). The CDR3 runs 20 residues. V shed 5 bases, J shed 0 bases, and the junction held 18 bases outside the gene matches.

This rearrangement joins TRBV15 to TRBJ2-1; 9 bases agree with TRBD1. The CDR3 loop spans 15 amino acids. The germline CDR1 and CDR2 sequences are LNHNV and YYDKDF (reference sequence). V trimming: 2 bases; J trimming: 4 bases; junction bases outside the gene matches: 3. Here the CDR3 reads CATSRQGQGYNEQFF. CDR3 bases: TGTGCCACCAGCAGACAGGGACAGGGATACAATGAGCAGTTCTTC.

This clone was detected once. The V gene is TRBV19, the J gene TRBJ1-2, with 8 bases aligning to TRBD1. J was trimmed by 8 bases and V by 7 bases; bases with no gene match: 15. The CDR3 loop spans 15 amino acids. Germline CDR1 LNHDA, CDR2 SQIVND (reference sequence). CDR3 region: CASIRPGAGGDGYTF. CDR3 in DNA: TGTGCCAGTATCCGACCAGGCGCAGGGGGCGACGGCTACACCTTC.

The V and J genes are TRBV18 and TRBJ2-2; D perhaps matches TRBD1 (5 bases). Germline loops: CDR1 KGHSH, CDR2 LQKENI. V was trimmed by 4 bases and J by 6 bases, leaving 12 bases between them. The CDR3 runs 14 residues. The CDR3 DNA reads TGTGCCAGCTCACAAAACGCAGGGCCCGGGGAGCTGTTTTTT. This encodes CASSQNAGPGELFF.

The genes are TRBV27 and TRBJ1-2; TRBD1 matches at 12 bases. Germline CDR1 reads MNHEY; CDR2 reads SMNVEV (reference sequence). The ends lost 1 base at V and 7 bases at J; junction bases unmatched: 7. This CDR3 has 16 amino acids. The CDR3 DNA follows: TGTGCCAGCAGTTTATTAAGCGGGACAGGGGGCCTTGGCTACACCTTC. This codes for CASSLLSGTGGLGYTF.

The V and J genes are TRBV5-1 and TRBJ2-7; possible D gene TRBD2, 7 bases. The CDR3 is 15 amino acids. V lost 3 bases, J lost 7 bases, and 20 bases lay in between. Germline V lookup: CDR1 SGHRS, CDR2 YFSETQ. In nucleotides, the CDR3 is TGCGCCAGCAGCTCCGGGGGGCTCCTTACCCGGGAGCAGTACTTC. It is translated as CASSSGGLLTREQYF.

This clone was observed once. V and J are TRBV6-7 and TRBJ2-7, with 11 bases that match TRBD2. TRBV6-7 is reported as an ORF; its role is uncertain. V shed 6 bases, J shed 0 bases, and the junction held 10 bases outside the gene matches. This CDR3 region has 17 residues. CDR3 DNA: TGTGCCAGCAGCCCAGCCCCGGGACTAGCGGTCTCCTACGAGCAGTACTTC. Its translation: CASSPAPGLAVSYEQYF.

This chain connects TRBV20-1 to TRBJ2-7; D is possibly TRBD2 (5 bases). Trimming shortened V by 6 bases and J by 5 bases, and 8 bases separated the two germline ends. The CDR3 is 10 amino acids. From germline, CDR1 is DFQATT and CDR2 SNEGSKA (reference sequence). The CDR3: CSAVGDEQYF. DNA of the CDR3: TGCAGTGCGGTCGGGGACGAGCAGTACTTC.

This chain connects TRBV19 to TRBJ1-5; the match to TRBD1 covers 8 bases. Trimming removed 2 bases from V and 2 bases from J; junction bases left unmatched: 2. This CDR3 region has 15 residues. Germline V CDR1 and CDR2: LNHDA, SQIVND (reference sequence). This chain's CDR3 is CASSISGGRNQPQHF. The CDR3 coding sequence is TGTGCCAGTAGTATATCAGGGGGCCGCAATCAGCCCCAGCATTTT.

This sequence joins TRBV15 and TRBJ2-2; D gene unclear. The CDR3 is 12 residues long. The V end was cut by 0 bases, the J end by 8 bases, with 4 bases between. The germline V gene has CDR1 LNHNV and CDR2 YYDKDF (reference sequence). CDR3 in DNA: TGTGCCACCAGCAGAGATTATGGGGAGCTGTTTTTT. Its translation: CATSRDYGELFF.

In its sample, this clone was seen once. The rearrangement uses TRBV6-5 and TRBJ1-1; 9 nucleotides line up with TRBD1. The CDR3 is 14 residues long. The V gene's germline CDR1 is MNHEY and CDR2 SVGAGI. V was pared by 4 bases and J by 4 bases, with 4 bases of the junction left unmatched. Written as DNA, the CDR3 is TGTGCCAGCAGTTGGGGACAGGGAGGCACTGAAGCTTTCTTT. This encodes CASSWGQGGTEAFF.

The chain combines TRBV30 with TRBJ2-7; 8 nucleotides align to TRBD2. This CDR3 is built from 14 residues. The V gene end was trimmed by 5 bases and the J gene end by 2 bases; junction bases not matched to a gene: 8. Per germline, CDR1 GTSNPN and CDR2 SVGIG (reference sequence). CDR3 coding DNA: TGTGCCTGGCTAAGCGGGAGTGGCCCCTACGAGCAGTACTTC. Encoded protein: CAWLSGSGPYEQYF.

The rearrangement uses TRBV5-7 and TRBJ2-5; TRBD2 might be the D (6 bases). TRBV5-7 falls under the ORF class, with uncertain function. CDR3 length: 15 residues. Trimming pared 4 bases from V and 1 base from J, leaving 14 bases between. The DNA for the CDR3 is TGTGCCAGCAGCGGGAGGCGGGACTTCCAAGAGACCCAGTACTTC. This translates into CASSGRRDFQETQYF.

V and J are TRBV10-2 and TRBJ2-5, with 12 bases matching TRBD2. The CDR3 sequence is 16 residues long. V shed 3 bases, J shed 2 bases, and the junction held 4 bases outside the gene matches. The germline V gene has CDR1 WSHSY and CDR2 SAAADI. This chain's CDR3 is CASSETTSGGQETQYF. The CDR3 DNA reads TGCGCCAGCAGTGAAACGACTAGCGGGGGACAAGAGACCCAGTACTTC.

The rearrangement joins TRBV30 to TRBJ1-1; 8 bases map to TRBD1. The CDR3 has 16 amino acids. The J segment lost 5 bases and the V segment lost 0 bases, leaving 11 bases of the junction unmatched. The germline V gene encodes CDR1 GTSNPN and CDR2 SVGIG (reference sequence). For the CDR3, the DNA is TGTGCCTGGAGTGTAAATATCAGGCAGGGGGCTACTGAAGCTTTCTTT. This encodes CAWSVNIRQGATEAFF.

J is TRBJ2-3 and V is TRBV11-2; maybe TRBD2 (5 bases). V lost 0 bases to trimming and J lost 1 base, with 14 bases between them. The germline V gene has CDR1 SGHAT and CDR2 FQNNGV. CDR3 length equals 17 residues. CDR3: CASSLEERRARTDTQYF. DNA for the CDR3: TGTGCCAGCAGCTTAGAGGAGAGGCGGGCCCGCACAGATACGCAGTATTTT.